Presented here are 10 T cell receptor beta chains from one specimen sequenced in a study of cytomegalovirus exposure and HLA in healthy donors. The PCR employed 60 Vbeta primers together with 13 Jbeta primers. Data came from immunoSEQ multiplex PCR; TCRdb stores just in-frame clones and leaves some out. With 150,000 or so clones in the sample, the ten largest clones hold around 1.7%. Sequencing was performed on PBMCs. The receptors here all came from a woman aged 50 to 60 in good health and CMV-seronegative.

This sequence joins TRBV5-1 and TRBJ1-1, with 8 positions matching TRBD1. This CDR3 region has 14 residues. Per germline, CDR1 SGHRS and CDR2 YFSETQ. Trimming at V came to 2 bases and at J to 4 bases, leaving 4 bases not matched to a gene. CDR3: CASSFLGTGTEAFF. The CDR3 coding sequence is TGCGCCAGCAGCTTCCTTGGGACAGGCACTGAAGCTTTCTTT.

The V call is TRBV9, the J call TRBJ2-1, with 11 bases aligning to TRBD2. The germline CDR1 and CDR2 sequences are SGDLS and YYNGEE. The CDR3 contains 14 residues. The V gene end was trimmed by 4 bases and the J gene end by 4 bases; junction bases not matched to a gene: 1. The CDR3 bases are TGTGCCAGCAGCTTAGCGGGAGGGTACAATGAGCAGTTCTTC. Its translation is CASSLAGGYNEQFF.

The CDR3 DNA follows: TGTGCCAGCAGCCCCCCAGGGGATAATGAGCAGTTCTTC. This gives the protein CASSPPGDNEQFF. The rearrangement uses TRBV7-2 and TRBJ2-1; TRBD1 is a possible D gene (6 bases). The V end lost 5 bases, the J end lost 7 bases, and 12 bases lay between the germline ends. CDR1 and CDR2 from the germline V gene are SGHTA and FQGNSA. This CDR3 has 13 residues.

The rearrangement links TRBV6-6 to TRBJ2-5, with TRBD1 matching 9 bases. Unmatched junction bases numbered 12, after V lost 6 bases and J lost 4 bases. The CDR3 runs to 16 residues. CDR1 and CDR2 (germline): MNHNY, SVGAGI (reference sequence). This CDR3 is CASSFTQGAVGETQYF. The CDR3 DNA is TGTGCCAGCAGCTTCACACAGGGGGCGGTAGGAGAGACCCAGTACTTC.

The CDR3 loop is CASSGPGQGYNGYTF. The CDR3, as DNA: TGTGCCAGCAGCGGACCGGGACAGGGGTATAATGGCTACACCTTC. The J gene is TRBJ1-2, the V gene TRBV13; 10 positions match TRBD1. The CDR3 sequence is 15 residues long. The V gene's germline CDR1 is PRHDT and CDR2 FYEKMQ (reference sequence). J was trimmed by 6 bases and V by 5 bases; bases with no gene match: 9.

The rearrangement uses TRBV18 and TRBJ1-3, with D perhaps TRBD1 (5 bases). This CDR3 is built from 17 residues. Between the trimmed V and J ends, which lost 5 bases and 2 bases, there was a span of 19 bases. Germline V gives CDR1 KGHSH, CDR2 LQKENI. The CDR3 spells CASSSYSRGTAGNTIYF. As DNA, the CDR3 is TGTGCCAGCTCATCCTACTCCCGCGGGACGGCTGGAAACACCATATATTTT. The full variable domain, rest sourced from reference TRBV18 and TRBJ1-3, is NAGVMQNPRHLVRRRGQEARLRCSPMKGHSHVYWYRQLPEEGLKFMVYLQKENIIDESGMPKERFSAEFPKEGPSILRIQQVVRGDSAAYFCASSSYSRGTAGNTIYFGEGSWLTVV.

The gene calls are TRBV10-3 and TRBJ1-2; D ambiguous. V was clipped by 4 bases and J by 3 bases, with 12 bases between them. In germline, CDR1 is ENHRY, CDR2 SYGVKD. The CDR3 is made up of 14 amino acids. CDR3 sequence (DNA): TGTGCCATCAGTGCAGGTCCAGCCGACTATGGCTACACCTTC. Translating it yields CAISAGPADYGYTF.

The chain joins TRBV5-1 to TRBJ2-2, with D possibly TRBD1 on 6 matching bases. Trimming pared 4 bases from V and 0 bases from J, leaving 13 bases between. Germline V CDR1 and CDR2: SGHRS, YFSETQ. The CDR3 has 16 amino acids. The CDR3 nucleotides read TGCGCCAGCAGCCCTGGACAGTTCGCGAACACCGGGGAGCTGTTTTTT. Amino acids: CASSPGQFANTGELFF.

The chain joins TRBV11-1 to TRBJ2-2; the match to TRBD1 covers 11 bases. V lost 5 bases, J lost 3 bases, and 2 bases stayed unmatched. This CDR3 is 15 amino acids long. Germline V gives CDR1 SGHAT, CDR2 FQDESV (reference sequence). The CDR3 DNA reads TGTGCCAGCAGCCGGGGACAGGGGGACACCGGGGAGCTGTTTTTT. The encoded protein is CASSRGQGDTGELFF.

The V call is TRBV27, the J call TRBJ2-1, with D maybe TRBD2 (6 bases). The CDR3 loop spans 13 amino acids. Per the germline V gene, CDR1 is MNHEY and CDR2 is SMNVEV (reference sequence). V gave up 7 bases and J gave up 7 bases, with 14 bases separating them. The CDR3 nucleotides read TGTGCCAGCATGGTCAGGGAGGTAAATGAGCAGTTCTTC. It specifies CASMVREVNEQFF.